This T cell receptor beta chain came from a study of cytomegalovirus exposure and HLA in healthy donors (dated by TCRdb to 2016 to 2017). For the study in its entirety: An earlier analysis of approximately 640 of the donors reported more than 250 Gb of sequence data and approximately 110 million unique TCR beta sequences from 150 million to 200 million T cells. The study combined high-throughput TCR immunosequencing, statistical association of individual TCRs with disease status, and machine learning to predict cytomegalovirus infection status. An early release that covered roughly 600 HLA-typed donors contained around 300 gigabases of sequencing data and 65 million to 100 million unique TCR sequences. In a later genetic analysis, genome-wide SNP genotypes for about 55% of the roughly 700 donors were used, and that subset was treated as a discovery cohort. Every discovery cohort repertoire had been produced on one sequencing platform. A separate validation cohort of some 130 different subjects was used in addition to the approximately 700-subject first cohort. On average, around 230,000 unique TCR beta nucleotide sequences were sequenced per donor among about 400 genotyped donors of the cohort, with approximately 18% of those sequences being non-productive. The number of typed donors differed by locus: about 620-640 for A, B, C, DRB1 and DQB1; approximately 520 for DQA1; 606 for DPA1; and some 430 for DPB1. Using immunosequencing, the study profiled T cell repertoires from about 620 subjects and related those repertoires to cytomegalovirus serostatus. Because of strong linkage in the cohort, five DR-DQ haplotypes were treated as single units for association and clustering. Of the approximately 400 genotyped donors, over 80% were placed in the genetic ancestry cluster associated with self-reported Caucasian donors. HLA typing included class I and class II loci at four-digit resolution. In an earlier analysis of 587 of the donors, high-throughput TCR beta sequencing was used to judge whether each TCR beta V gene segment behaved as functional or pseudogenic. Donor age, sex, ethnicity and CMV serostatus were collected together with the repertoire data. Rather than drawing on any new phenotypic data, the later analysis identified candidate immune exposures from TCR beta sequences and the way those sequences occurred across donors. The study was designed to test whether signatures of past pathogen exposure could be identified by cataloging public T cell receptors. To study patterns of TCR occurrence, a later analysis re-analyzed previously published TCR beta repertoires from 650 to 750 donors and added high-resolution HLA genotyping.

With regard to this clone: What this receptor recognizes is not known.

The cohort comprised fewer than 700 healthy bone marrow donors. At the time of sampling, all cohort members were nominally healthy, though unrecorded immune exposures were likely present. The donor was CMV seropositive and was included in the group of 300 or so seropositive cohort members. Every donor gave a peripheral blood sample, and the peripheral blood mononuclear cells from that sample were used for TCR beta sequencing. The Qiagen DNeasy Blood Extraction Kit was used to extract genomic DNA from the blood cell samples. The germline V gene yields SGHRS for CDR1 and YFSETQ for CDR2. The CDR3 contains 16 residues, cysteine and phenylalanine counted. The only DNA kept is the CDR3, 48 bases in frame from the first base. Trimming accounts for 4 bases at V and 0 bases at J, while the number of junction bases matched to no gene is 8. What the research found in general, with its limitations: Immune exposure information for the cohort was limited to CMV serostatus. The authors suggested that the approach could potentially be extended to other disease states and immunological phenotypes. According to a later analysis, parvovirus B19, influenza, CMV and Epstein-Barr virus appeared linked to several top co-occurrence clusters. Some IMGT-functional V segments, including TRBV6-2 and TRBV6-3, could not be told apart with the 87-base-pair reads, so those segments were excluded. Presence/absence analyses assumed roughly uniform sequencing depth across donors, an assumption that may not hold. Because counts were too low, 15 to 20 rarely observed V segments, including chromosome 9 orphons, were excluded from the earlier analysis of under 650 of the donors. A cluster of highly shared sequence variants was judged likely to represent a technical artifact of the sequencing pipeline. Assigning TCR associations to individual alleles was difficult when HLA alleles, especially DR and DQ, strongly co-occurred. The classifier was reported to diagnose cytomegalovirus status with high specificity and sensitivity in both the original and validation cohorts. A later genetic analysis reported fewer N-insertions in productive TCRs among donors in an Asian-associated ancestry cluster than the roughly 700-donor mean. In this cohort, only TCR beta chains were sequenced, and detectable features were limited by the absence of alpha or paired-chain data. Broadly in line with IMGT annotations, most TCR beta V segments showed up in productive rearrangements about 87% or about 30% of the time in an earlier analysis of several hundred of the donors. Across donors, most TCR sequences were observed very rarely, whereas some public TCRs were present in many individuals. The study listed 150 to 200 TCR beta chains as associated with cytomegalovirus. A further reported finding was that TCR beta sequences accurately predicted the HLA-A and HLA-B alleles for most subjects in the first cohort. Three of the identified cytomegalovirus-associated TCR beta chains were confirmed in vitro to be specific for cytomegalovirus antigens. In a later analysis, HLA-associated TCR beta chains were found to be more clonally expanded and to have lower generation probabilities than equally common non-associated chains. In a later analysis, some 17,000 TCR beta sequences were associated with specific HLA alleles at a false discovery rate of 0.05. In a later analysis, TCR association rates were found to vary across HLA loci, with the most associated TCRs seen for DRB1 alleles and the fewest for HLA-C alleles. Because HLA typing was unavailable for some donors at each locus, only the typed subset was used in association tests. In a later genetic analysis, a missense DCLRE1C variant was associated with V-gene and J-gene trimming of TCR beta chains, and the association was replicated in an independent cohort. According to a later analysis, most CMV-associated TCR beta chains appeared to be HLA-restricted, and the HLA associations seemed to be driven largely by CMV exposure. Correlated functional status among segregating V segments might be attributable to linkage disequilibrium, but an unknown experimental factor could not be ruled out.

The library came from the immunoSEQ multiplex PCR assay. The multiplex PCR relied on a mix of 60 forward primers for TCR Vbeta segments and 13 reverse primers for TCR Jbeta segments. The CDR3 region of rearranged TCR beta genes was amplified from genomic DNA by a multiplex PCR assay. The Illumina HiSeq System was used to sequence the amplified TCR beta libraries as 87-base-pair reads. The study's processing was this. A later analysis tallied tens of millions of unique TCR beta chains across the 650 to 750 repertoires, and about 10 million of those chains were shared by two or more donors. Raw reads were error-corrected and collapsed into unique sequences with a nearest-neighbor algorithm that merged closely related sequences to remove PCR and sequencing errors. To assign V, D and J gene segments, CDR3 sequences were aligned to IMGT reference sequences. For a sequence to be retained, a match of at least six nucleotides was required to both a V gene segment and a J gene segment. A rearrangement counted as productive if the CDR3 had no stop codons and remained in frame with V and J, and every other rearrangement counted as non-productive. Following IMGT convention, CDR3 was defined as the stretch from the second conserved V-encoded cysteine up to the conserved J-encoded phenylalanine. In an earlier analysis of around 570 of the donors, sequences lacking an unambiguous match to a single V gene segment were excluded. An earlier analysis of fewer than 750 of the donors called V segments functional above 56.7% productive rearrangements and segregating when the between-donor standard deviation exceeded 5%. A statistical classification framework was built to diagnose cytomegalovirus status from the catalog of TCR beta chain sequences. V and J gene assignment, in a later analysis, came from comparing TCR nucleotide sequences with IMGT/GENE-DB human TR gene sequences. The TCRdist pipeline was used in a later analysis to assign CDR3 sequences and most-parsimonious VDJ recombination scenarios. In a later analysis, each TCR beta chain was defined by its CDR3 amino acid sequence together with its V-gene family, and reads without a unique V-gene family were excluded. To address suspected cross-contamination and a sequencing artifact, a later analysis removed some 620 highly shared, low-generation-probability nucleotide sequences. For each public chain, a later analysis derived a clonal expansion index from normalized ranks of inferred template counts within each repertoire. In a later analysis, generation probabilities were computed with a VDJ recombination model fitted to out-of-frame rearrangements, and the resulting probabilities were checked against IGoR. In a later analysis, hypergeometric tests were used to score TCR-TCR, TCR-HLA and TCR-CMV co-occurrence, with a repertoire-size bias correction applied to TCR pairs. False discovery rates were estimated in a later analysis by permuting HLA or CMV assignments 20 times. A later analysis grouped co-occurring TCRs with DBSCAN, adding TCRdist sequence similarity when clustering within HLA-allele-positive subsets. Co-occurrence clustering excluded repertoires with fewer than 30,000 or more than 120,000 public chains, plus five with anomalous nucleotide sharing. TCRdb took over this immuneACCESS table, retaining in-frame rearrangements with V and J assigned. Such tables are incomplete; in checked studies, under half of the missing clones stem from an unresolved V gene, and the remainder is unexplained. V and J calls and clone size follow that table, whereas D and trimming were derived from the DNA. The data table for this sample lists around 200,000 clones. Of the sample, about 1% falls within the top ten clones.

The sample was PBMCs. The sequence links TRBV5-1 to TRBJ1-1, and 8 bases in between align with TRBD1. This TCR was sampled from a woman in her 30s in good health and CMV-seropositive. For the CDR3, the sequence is CASSQGQAYMNTEAFF. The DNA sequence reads TGCGCCAGCAGCCAGGGACAGGCCTACATGAACACTGAAGCTTTCTTT.